A selection of T cell receptor beta chains follows, all from one sample in a study of PD-1 blockade in classical Hodgkin lymphoma. Produced via immunoSEQ multiplex PCR; TCRdb's table is partial and in-frame only. The sample contains roughly 15,000 clones, more than 65% of which appear only once. The source was peripheral blood mononuclear cells (PBMCs), collected at baseline. The receptors shown here come from a human donor with classical Hodgkin lymphoma. Both conserved end residues are part of each CDR3. Fields, in order: D gene, J gene, V gene, clone size, CDR3 protein, CDR3 DNA. A D gene is named only where the DNA matches it firmly. Clone size is stated in some rows and not others, as once, few, many or a class when expanded.

D gene: TRBD2; J gene: TRBJ2-1; V gene: TRBV29-1; clone size: .; CDR3 protein: CSVGAETSVYNEQFF; CDR3 DNA: TGCAGCGTTGGTGCCGAGACTAGCGTTTACAATGAGCAGTTCTTC
D gene: .; J gene: TRBJ1-4; V gene: TRBV6-1; clone size: .; CDR3 protein: CASLMGRNEKLFF; CDR3 DNA: TGTGCCAGCTTAATGGGAAGAAATGAAAAACTGTTTTTT
D gene: TRBD1; J gene: TRBJ2-1; V gene: TRBV5-1; clone size: .; CDR3 protein: CASSLMTGVSNEQFF; CDR3 DNA: TGCGCCAGCAGCTTGATGACAGGGGTAAGCAATGAGCAGTTCTTC
D gene: .; J gene: TRBJ1-5; V gene: TRBV4-2; clone size: .; CDR3 protein: CASSQERDGGQPQHF; CDR3 DNA: TGTGCCAGCAGCCAAGAGAGGGACGGGGGTCAGCCCCAGCATTTT
D gene: .; J gene: TRBJ2-3; V gene: TRBV2; clone size: .; CDR3 protein: CASRPQGGVTDTQYF; CDR3 DNA: TGTGCCAGCAGGCCCCAAGGGGGTGTGACAGATACGCAGTATTTT
D gene: .; J gene: TRBJ1-3; V gene: TRBV11-3; clone size: .; CDR3 protein: CASSLQGRAGNTIYF; CDR3 DNA: TGTGCCAGCAGTCTACAGGGTAGGGCTGGAAACACCATATATTTT
D gene: .; J gene: TRBJ2-6; V gene: TRBV19; clone size: .; CDR3 protein: CASEMAWSVSPGANVLTF; CDR3 DNA: TGTGCCAGTGAGATGGCGTGGTCGGTGTCTCCTGGGGCCAACGTCCTGACTTTC
D gene: .; J gene: TRBJ1-1; V gene: TRBV6-1; clone size: .; CDR3 protein: CASSVTQTLNTEAFF; CDR3 DNA: TGTGCCAGCAGTGTGACTCAAACCCTAAACACTGAAGCTTTCTTT
D gene: TRBD2; J gene: TRBJ2-5; V gene: TRBV5-6; clone size: .; CDR3 protein: CASSVALAGYQETQYF; CDR3 DNA: TGTGCCAGCAGCGTCGCACTAGCGGGGTACCAAGAGACCCAGTACTTC
D gene: .; J gene: TRBJ2-5; V gene: TRBV7-2; clone size: .; CDR3 protein: CASSFNTAHPQETQYF; CDR3 DNA: TGTGCCAGCAGCTTCAACACAGCCCATCCACAAGAGACCCAGTACTTC
D gene: TRBD2; J gene: TRBJ2-3; V gene: TRBV6-5; clone size: few; CDR3 protein: CASSSGLAVTTDTQYF; CDR3 DNA: TGTGCCAGCAGTTCGGGACTAGCGGTGACCACAGATACGCAGTATTTT
D gene: TRBD1; J gene: TRBJ1-1; V gene: TRBV6-1; clone size: .; CDR3 protein: CASIFTGAEAFF; CDR3 DNA: TGTGCCAGCATCTTTACAGGGGCTGAAGCTTTCTTT
D gene: .; J gene: TRBJ2-7; V gene: TRBV10-2; clone size: .; CDR3 protein: CASTRVEGSEQYF; CDR3 DNA: TGCGCCAGCACCCGAGTCGAAGGGAGCGAGCAGTACTTC
D gene: .; J gene: TRBJ2-7; V gene: TRBV7-2; clone size: once; CDR3 protein: CASSLDPGLGWREQYF; CDR3 DNA: TGTGCCAGCAGCTTAGATCCGGGTTTAGGGTGGCGCGAGCAGTACTTC
D gene: TRBD1; J gene: TRBJ2-3; V gene: TRBV2; clone size: .; CDR3 protein: CASKGAQVRGDTQYF; CDR3 DNA: TGTGCCAGCAAGGGGGCCCAGGTCCGCGGGGATACGCAGTATTTT
D gene: TRBD1; J gene: TRBJ2-7; V gene: TRBV5-5; clone size: .; CDR3 protein: CASSARDRGSYEQYF; CDR3 DNA: TGTGCCAGCAGCGCCCGGGACAGGGGAAGCTACGAGCAGTACTTC
D gene: .; J gene: TRBJ2-3; V gene: TRBV5-4; clone size: once; CDR3 protein: CASSSTIASDTQYF; CDR3 DNA: TGTGCCAGCAGCTCTACCATAGCATCAGATACGCAGTATTTT
D gene: TRBD1; J gene: TRBJ1-2; V gene: TRBV10-3; clone size: .; CDR3 protein: CAIYQSSSDRTGSNYGYTF; CDR3 DNA: TGTGCCATCTATCAGAGCTCTTCCGACCGGACAGGGAGTAACTATGGCTACACCTTC
D gene: TRBD2; J gene: TRBJ2-2; V gene: TRBV4-1; clone size: .; CDR3 protein: CASSQPTSRVGELFF; CDR3 DNA: TGCGCCAGCAGCCAACCGACTAGCCGCGTCGGGGAGCTGTTTTTT
D gene: .; J gene: TRBJ1-5; V gene: TRBV6-6; clone size: .; CDR3 protein: CASSYGQGGQPQHF; CDR3 DNA: TGTGCCAGCAGTTACGGGCAGGGAGGCCAGCCCCAGCATTTT
D gene: .; J gene: TRBJ2-5; V gene: TRBV7-8; clone size: .; CDR3 protein: CASSRRGAAETQYF; CDR3 DNA: TGTGCCAGCAGCCGCCGGGGGGCCGCAGAGACCCAGTACTTC
D gene: TRBD1; J gene: TRBJ1-1; V gene: TRBV23-1; clone size: .; CDR3 protein: CASSQSDRRRREAFF; CDR3 DNA: TGCGCCAGCAGTCAATCGGACAGGCGGAGGCGTGAAGCTTTCTTT
D gene: .; J gene: TRBJ1-1; V gene: TRBV11-2; clone size: .; CDR3 protein: CASSPRARNTEAFF; CDR3 DNA: TGTGCCAGCAGCCCGAGGGCACGGAACACTGAAGCTTTCTTT
D gene: .; J gene: TRBJ2-3; V gene: TRBV6-4; clone size: .; CDR3 protein: CASSDSKGADTQYF; CDR3 DNA: TGTGCCAGCAGTGACTCGAAGGGTGCAGATACGCAGTATTTT
D gene: .; J gene: TRBJ2-1; V gene: TRBV4-1; clone size: .; CDR3 protein: CASSRILLAYNEQFF; CDR3 DNA: TGCGCCAGCAGCCGGATACTACTAGCCTACAATGAGCAGTTCTTC
D gene: .; J gene: TRBJ1-5; V gene: TRBV27; clone size: once; CDR3 protein: CASSFGGGWGQPQHF; CDR3 DNA: TGTGCCAGCAGTTTCGGGGGTGGGTGGGGTCAGCCCCAGCATTTT
D gene: .; J gene: TRBJ2-3; V gene: TRBV5-6; clone size: .; CDR3 protein: CASSPGGTQYF; CDR3 DNA: TGTGCCAGCAGCCCCGGAGGCACGCAGTATTTT
D gene: TRBD1; J gene: TRBJ2-7; V gene: TRBV18; clone size: .; CDR3 protein: CASSLGQGMVEQYF; CDR3 DNA: TGTGCCAGCTCACTCGGACAGGGGATGGTCGAGCAGTACTTC
D gene: .; J gene: TRBJ2-1; V gene: TRBV30; clone size: .; CDR3 protein: CAWSVREHNEQFF; CDR3 DNA: TGTGCCTGGAGTGTACGTGAACACAATGAGCAGTTCTTC
D gene: .; J gene: TRBJ1-2; V gene: TRBV7-8; clone size: .; CDR3 protein: CASSLAGMPRGYTF; CDR3 DNA: TGTGCCAGCAGCTTAGCTGGGATGCCTCGGGGCTACACCTTC
D gene: .; J gene: TRBJ1-4; V gene: TRBV7-9; clone size: medium-sized; CDR3 protein: CASGGGSNEKLFF; CDR3 DNA: TGTGCCTCGGGAGGGGGATCTAATGAAAAACTGTTTTTT
D gene: .; J gene: TRBJ2-5; V gene: TRBV5-8; clone size: .; CDR3 protein: CASSLGRRGQETQYF; CDR3 DNA: TGTGCCAGCAGCTTGGGACGCCGGGGGCAAGAGACCCAGTACTTC
D gene: .; J gene: TRBJ2-7; V gene: TRBV4-3; clone size: .; CDR3 protein: CASSLGRKRDEQYF; CDR3 DNA: TGCGCCAGCAGCCTCGGCAGGAAAAGGGACGAGCAGTACTTC
D gene: .; J gene: TRBJ2-5; V gene: TRBV29-1; clone size: .; CDR3 protein: CSIRRETQYF; CDR3 DNA: TGCAGCATTCGACGGGAGACCCAGTACTTC
D gene: .; J gene: TRBJ2-3; V gene: TRBV27; clone size: .; CDR3 protein: CASGVDGSTDTQYF; CDR3 DNA: TGTGCCAGCGGGGTTGACGGTAGCACAGATACGCAGTATTTT
D gene: .; J gene: TRBJ1-1; V gene: TRBV4-2; clone size: .; CDR3 protein: CASSLVGKTEAFF; CDR3 DNA: TGTGCCAGCAGCTTGGTAGGGAAGACTGAAGCTTTCTTT
D gene: .; J gene: TRBJ1-4; V gene: TRBV5-1; clone size: few; CDR3 protein: CASSSDSNEKLFF; CDR3 DNA: TGCGCCAGCAGCTCGGACTCTAATGAAAAACTGTTTTTT
D gene: .; J gene: TRBJ2-3; V gene: TRBV29-1; clone size: .; CDR3 protein: CSARLSETSQYF; CDR3 DNA: TGCAGCGCTCGACTTAGCGAAACTTCCCAGTATTTT
D gene: .; J gene: TRBJ2-7; V gene: TRBV5-1; clone size: .; CDR3 protein: CASSSTGFSVEQYF; CDR3 DNA: TGCGCCAGCAGCTCAACAGGGTTCAGCGTCGAGCAGTACTTC
D gene: .; J gene: TRBJ1-5; V gene: TRBV6-1; clone size: .; CDR3 protein: CASSELQGGGQPQHF; CDR3 DNA: TGTGCCAGCAGTGAGCTCCAGGGAGGAGGTCAGCCCCAGCATTTT
D gene: TRBD1; J gene: TRBJ1-1; V gene: TRBV28; clone size: .; CDR3 protein: CASSVTGGRPEAFF; CDR3 DNA: TGTGCCAGCAGTGTGACAGGGGGCCGTCCTGAAGCTTTCTTT
D gene: .; J gene: TRBJ1-5; V gene: TRBV28; clone size: .; CDR3 protein: CASSPDRGSEPQHF; CDR3 DNA: TGTGCCAGCAGCCCGGACAGAGGGAGTGAGCCCCAGCATTTT
D gene: .; J gene: TRBJ2-1; V gene: TRBV2; clone size: .; CDR3 protein: CASSDGLAISNEQFF; CDR3 DNA: TGTGCCAGCAGTGATGGGCTAGCGATTTCCAATGAGCAGTTCTTC
D gene: .; J gene: TRBJ2-5; V gene: TRBV5-8; clone size: once; CDR3 protein: CASSPWDRSLPQYF; CDR3 DNA: TGTGCCAGCAGCCCGTGGGACCGCAGTTTGCCCCAGTACTTC
D gene: .; J gene: TRBJ2-7; V gene: TRBV18; clone size: .; CDR3 protein: CASSPLPTAAEQYF; CDR3 DNA: TGTGCCAGCTCACCACTACCGACGGCGGCCGAGCAGTACTTC
D gene: TRBD1; J gene: TRBJ1-2; V gene: TRBV4-2; clone size: .; CDR3 protein: CASSQGAGGVYGYTF; CDR3 DNA: TGTGCCAGCAGCCAAGGGGCAGGGGGAGTCTATGGCTACACCTTC
D gene: .; J gene: TRBJ1-3; V gene: TRBV5-1; clone size: .; CDR3 protein: CASSGTGNTIYF; CDR3 DNA: TGCGCCAGCAGCGGAACAGGAAACACCATATATTTT
D gene: .; J gene: TRBJ2-1; V gene: TRBV2; clone size: .; CDR3 protein: CASTDEGGNEQFF; CDR3 DNA: TGTGCCAGCACCGACGAGGGGGGGAATGAGCAGTTCTTC